This T cell receptor (beta chain) was recovered during a study of early stage breast cancer tumors (dated by TCRdb to the late 2010s). In the study overall: Of the 16 invasive breast tumors, approximately 11 were found to be estrogen receptor-positive, progesterone receptor-positive and HER2-negative. Of the roughly 12 ER+/PR+/HER2- tumors, eight were classified as invasive ductal carcinomas and four as invasive lobular carcinomas. A read coverage of roughly 10-fold per sample was achieved on average. Across all samples, 2,651,842 templates representing about 1,100,000 unique clonotypes were detected.

What the work shows at the level of the full study, not this receptor alone: Repertoires from blood and normal breast were more alike than repertoires from blood and tumor, and in about 90% of the 16 patients, comparing each tissue with blood separated tumor from normal. Enriched TCRB sequences shared across patients were found to be mostly commonly generated sequences that were unlikely to play an important role in the tumor microenvironment. The small cohort size prevented analysis by tumor subtype. Chain pairing and functional markers such as CD4, CD8 and FOXP3 were missed by bulk genomic DNA sequencing of unsorted cells. Compared with adjacent normal breast tissue, tumors had about 2.5-fold higher T cell density and higher clonality.

Each sample was amplified as two independent genomic DNA replicates: roughly 0.5 ug for blood and roughly 1.4 ug for tumor or normal breast. TCRB sequencing of genomic DNA was carried out with the ImmunoSeq Intro kit according to the manufacturer's instructions. Multiplex PCR was run for 30 to 40 cycles using proprietary primers and spike-in control sequences for absolute quantification. Single-end 150-bp reads were used to sequence an 87-bp fragment spanning the CDR3 and the flanking V and J genes. Each lane of an Illumina MiSeq using version 3.0 chemistry carried seven multiplexed samples, with two replicates per sample. Per the original workflow: The vendor's proprietary pipeline handled the raw data processing, merging both replicates into a single result for each sample. To define clonotypes, the study grouped productive rearrangements that shared the V-gene family, CDR3 amino acid sequence and J-gene segment. To compute clonality, the normalized Shannon entropy (Pielou evenness) of TCRB abundances was subtracted from 1. To estimate T cell density, the total number of templates was divided by the input cell count, which was inferred from how much DNA went in. Recon was used with default parameters to estimate total repertoire diversity and clonality. A clonotype counted as tumor-enriched if its abundance in tumor exceeded 0.1% and was at least 32-fold higher than its abundance in normal breast. Entries here come from immuneACCESS through TCRdb and include only in-frame sequences with V and J called. Some clones fail to appear in such tables; in the studies checked, an unresolved V gene covers under half of the shortfall, and the cause of the remainder is unknown. That table gives V, J and clone size, and the DNA gave D and trimming. The sample table records fewer than 35,000 clones; 60% to 80% of these occur just once. The ten biggest clones cover around 10% of the sample.

Regarding this clone: There is no known antigen for this receptor. No qualities accompany the bases; no much larger clone lies one base away.

Dicing about 20-55 mg of tumor tissue typically gave a DNA yield of more than 3 ug. The study profiled bulk TCR beta-chain repertoires in matched peripheral blood, tumor and adjacent normal breast tissue taken from about 15 patients with early-stage breast cancer. After resection, tumor tissue identified by eye was cut out and put into prechilled RNAlater. Tumor tissue (about 19-50 mg) was diced and homogenized in RLTplus buffer with beta-mercaptoethanol and antifoaming agent using a TissueLyser II. The Qiagen AllPrep DNA/RNA Mini kit was used for genomic DNA extraction. The trim is 2 bases for V and 6 bases for J, with a gap of 7 bases between the germline ends. There are 13 amino acids in the CDR3, from cysteine to phenylalanine inclusive. CDR3 DNA is the only sequence kept; it has 39 bases, read in frame from the first base. CDR1 and CDR2, per the germline V gene, are MRHNA and SNTAGT.

This TCR was recovered from a person aged 30 to 40 with breast cancer. Here the chain combines TRBV6-4 and TRBJ2-2, with TRBD2 perhaps the D gene, on 6 matching bases. The sample comprised breast tumor tissue. CDR3 protein: CASSDGEAGELFF. At the DNA level, the sequence is TGTGCCAGCAGTGACGGGGAGGCCGGGGAGCTGTTTTTT.